This TCR beta chain was captured by sequencing in a study of low-dose radiotherapy and immunotherapy resistance in tumors. As for the study in general: For Cohort 1, fractions of 0.5 Gy were given every 2 weeks, reaching 6.5 Gy overall. Doses delivered to Cohort 2 were 1 Gy per fraction every two weeks, amounting to 13 Gy over 26 weeks. With cycle 1 day 1 as the start, patients took oral aspirin 300 mg daily for four cycles.

Alpha- and beta-chain coverage of first-strand cDNA came from TRAV- and TRBV-specific primers. Over roughly 19 PCR cycles, TCRs were amplified from a constant-region primer and V-primer adapter. Researchers amplified the isolated mRNA using in vitro transcription. Using its own MiXCR run on the reads, TCRdb lists one record per CDR3 protein. The sample has fewer than 110,000 distinct CDR3 sequences; roughly 20% are singletons. This clonotype was seen many times. As for time point: after trial treatment. The treatment here: LDRT plus nivolumab, ipilimumab, low-dose cyclophosphamide and aspirin (RACIN trial). The CDR3 is made up of 15 amino acids. The V gene end was trimmed by 7 bases and the J gene end by 1 base; junction bases not matched to a gene: 9. Germline CDR1 is SNHLY and CDR2 is FYNNEI.

The TCR sequence derives from a male donor with prostate cancer. V usage is TRBV2 and J usage is TRBJ2-7; 8 bases line up with TRBD2. The starting material was PBMCs, obtained after low-dose radiotherapy plus immunotherapy. The DNA for the CDR3 is TGTGCCAGCAAAATCTGGCGGGGGGAATCCTACGAGCAGTACTTC. Protein product: CASKIWRGESYEQYF.